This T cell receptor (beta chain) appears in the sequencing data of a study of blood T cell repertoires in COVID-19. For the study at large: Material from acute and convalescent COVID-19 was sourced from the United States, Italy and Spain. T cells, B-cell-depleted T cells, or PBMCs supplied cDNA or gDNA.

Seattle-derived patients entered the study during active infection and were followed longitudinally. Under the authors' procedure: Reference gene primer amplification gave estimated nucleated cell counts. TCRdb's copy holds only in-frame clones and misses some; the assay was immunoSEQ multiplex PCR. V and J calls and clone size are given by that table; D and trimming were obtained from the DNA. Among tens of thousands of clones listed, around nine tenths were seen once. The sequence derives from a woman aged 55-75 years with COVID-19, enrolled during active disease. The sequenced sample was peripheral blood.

The CDR3 here is CASSLPGNSPLHF. The CDR3, as DNA: TGCGCCAGCAGCCTCCCGGGGAATTCACCCCTCCACTTT. This rearrangement joins TRBV5-1 to TRBJ1-6, with D unresolved. Deletions cut 4 bases from V and 7 bases from J, with 9 bases between. CDR3 size: 13 residues. The V gene's germline CDR1 is SGHRS and CDR2 YFSETQ.